This T cell receptor beta chain was recovered during a study of CD8 T cells in Susac syndrome. RNA, at about 0.45 to 1 ug, was reverse transcribed with random hexamers. TCRdb processed the immunoSEQ multiplex PCR reads anew with MiXCR; each CDR3 protein has one entry. The sample has roughly 180,000 distinct CDR3 sequences; over 85% are singletons. V lost 6 bases and J lost 3; bases outside the gene matches: 11. The CDR3 length is 15 residues. The germline V gene encodes CDR1 DFQATT and CDR2 SNEGSKA (reference sequence). V is TRBV20-1 and J is TRBJ1-1, with 9 bases aligning to TRBD1. This TCR derives from a human donor in good health. Specimen: CD4+ T cells from PBMCs. CDR3 loop: CSALTGGGRDTEAFF. CDR3 nucleotides: TGCAGTGCCTTAACAGGGGGCGGACGTGACACTGAAGCTTTCTTT.